This is a list of T cell receptor beta chains from one sample in a study of T cells in Graves' hyperthyroidism and ophthalmopathy. MiXCR, run by TCRdb on the multiplex PCR reads, gives a single entry per CDR3 protein. Among 90,000 to 120,000 distinct CDR3 sequences listed, 16% were seen once. The sequenced sample was blood. All receptors derive from a woman in her forties or fifties with Graves' hyperthyroidism. The CDR3 runs from the conserved cysteine through the conserved F or W. D genes are given only for firm matches. Some rows mark clone size as missing; the rest say once, few, many or name a class of expanded clone.

CDR3nt: TGTGCCAGCATCACCCGCGGGACTGTTAGCACAGATACGCAGTATTTT; CDR3aa: CASITRGTVSTDTQYF; v_gene: TRBV13; abundance: many; d_gene: -; j_gene: TRBJ2-3
CDR3nt: TGTGCCAGCAGCCGCCGTTGGGGCGGGAGCTCCTACAATGAGCAGTTCTTC; CDR3aa: CASSRRWGGSSYNEQFF; v_gene: TRBV3-1; abundance: many; d_gene: TRBD2; j_gene: TRBJ2-1
CDR3nt: TGTGCCAGCAGCTTGGGGACAGAAGATACGCAGTATTTT; CDR3aa: CASSLGTEDTQYF; v_gene: TRBV11-2; abundance: many; d_gene: TRBD1; j_gene: TRBJ2-3
CDR3nt: TGCAGTGCCCCCGACCCGACTAGCGGCACAGATACGCAGTATTTT; CDR3aa: CSAPDPTSGTDTQYF; v_gene: TRBV20-1; abundance: many; d_gene: TRBD2; j_gene: TRBJ2-3
CDR3nt: TGTGCCAGCAACCCTGTGGTGGCGGCTCGGGAGCTGTTTTTT; CDR3aa: CASNPVVAARELFF; v_gene: TRBV6-1; abundance: many; d_gene: -; j_gene: TRBJ2-2
CDR3nt: TGCAGTGCTAGAGGCGAGACAGGGGGACGAATCAATGAGCAGTTCTTC; CDR3aa: CSARGETGGRINEQFF; v_gene: TRBV20-1; abundance: few; d_gene: TRBD1; j_gene: TRBJ2-1
CDR3nt: TGTGCCAGCAGCTCGGGACTAGTGGGCTACGAGCAGTACTTC; CDR3aa: CASSSGLVGYEQYF; v_gene: TRBV11-2; abundance: -; d_gene: TRBD2; j_gene: TRBJ2-7
CDR3nt: TGTGCCAGCACCCTCGGGGAGGGAAACCATGGCTACACCTTC; CDR3aa: CASTLGEGNHGYTF; v_gene: TRBV7-9; abundance: few; d_gene: -; j_gene: TRBJ1-2
CDR3nt: TGTGCCAGCAGTCGGGACAGGGGTCCCTACGAGCAGTACTTC; CDR3aa: CASSRDRGPYEQYF; v_gene: TRBV28; abundance: many; d_gene: TRBD1; j_gene: TRBJ2-7
CDR3nt: TGTGCCAGCAGCTTAGGGGGACAGGGAATCCAAGAGACCCAGTACTTC; CDR3aa: CASSLGGQGIQETQYF; v_gene: TRBV7-9; abundance: many; d_gene: TRBD1; j_gene: TRBJ2-5
CDR3nt: TGTGCCAGCACCCCGAGTAGCGGGAACTACGAGCAGTACTTC; CDR3aa: CASTPSSGNYEQYF; v_gene: TRBV6-1; abundance: many; d_gene: TRBD2; j_gene: TRBJ2-7
CDR3nt: TGTGCCAGCAGCCCTTCGGTTCTCTCCTACGAGCAGTACTTC; CDR3aa: CASSPSVLSYEQYF; v_gene: TRBV11-2; abundance: few; d_gene: -; j_gene: TRBJ2-7
CDR3nt: TGTGCCAGCAGCTCGGGACTAGCGGCAACCTACGAGCAGTACTTC; CDR3aa: CASSSGLAATYEQYF; v_gene: TRBV11-2; abundance: -; d_gene: TRBD2; j_gene: TRBJ2-7
CDR3nt: TGTGCCAGCATAAGCGGGAGGGCCTACGAGCAGTACTTC; CDR3aa: CASISGRAYEQYF; v_gene: TRBV2; abundance: -; d_gene: TRBD2; j_gene: TRBJ2-7
CDR3nt: TGTGCCAGCAGCTTCGGACAGGGTGGAAACACCATATATTTT; CDR3aa: CASSFGQGGNTIYF; v_gene: TRBV11-2; abundance: many; d_gene: TRBD1; j_gene: TRBJ1-3
CDR3nt: TGTGCCAGCAGTGACTCGAAAGGGGGCGCAGATACGCAGTATTTT; CDR3aa: CASSDSKGGADTQYF; v_gene: TRBV6-4; abundance: many; d_gene: TRBD1; j_gene: TRBJ2-3
CDR3nt: TGCGCCAGCAGCTTCCTAGCGGGAGCACAAGAGACCCAGTACTTC; CDR3aa: CASSFLAGAQETQYF; v_gene: TRBV5-1; abundance: -; d_gene: TRBD2; j_gene: TRBJ2-5
CDR3nt: TGTGCCAGCAGCTCCACCCCGGGACAGGGGGCTGAAAAACTGTTTTTT; CDR3aa: CASSSTPGQGAEKLFF; v_gene: TRBV11-3; abundance: -; d_gene: TRBD1; j_gene: TRBJ1-4
CDR3nt: TGCAGCGTTGAAGCCGTGTCTGCGCCCGGGGAGCTGTTTTTT; CDR3aa: CSVEAVSAPGELFF; v_gene: TRBV29-1; abundance: -; d_gene: -; j_gene: TRBJ2-2
CDR3nt: TGCAGTGCTAGAGTAGGGACTAGCGGAACCTCCTACAATGAGCAGTCCTTC; CDR3aa: CSARVGTSGTSYNEQSF; v_gene: TRBV20-1; abundance: -; d_gene: TRBD2; j_gene: TRBJ2-1
CDR3nt: TGTGCCAGCAGTTACGCCAAGGGGACTGAAGCTTTCTTT; CDR3aa: CASSYAKGTEAFF; v_gene: TRBV6-6; abundance: few; d_gene: -; j_gene: TRBJ1-1
CDR3nt: TGTGCCAGCAGAGGACAGGGAAGTGAAAAACTGTTTTTT; CDR3aa: CASRGQGSEKLFF; v_gene: TRBV12-3/TRBV12-4; abundance: many; d_gene: TRBD1; j_gene: TRBJ1-4
CDR3nt: TGTGCCTACGAGGTGGACACTGAAGCTTTCTTT; CDR3aa: CAYEVDTEAFF; v_gene: TRBV7-9; abundance: many; d_gene: -; j_gene: TRBJ1-1
CDR3nt: TGTGCCAGCAGTTTATCCTTTACTGGGACAGGGGGAGGGAATGAGCAGTTCTTC; CDR3aa: CASSLSFTGTGGGNEQFF; v_gene: TRBV27; abundance: many; d_gene: TRBD1; j_gene: TRBJ2-1
CDR3nt: TGCAGTGCTGGACCTCCGGACAGACCTAACTATGGCTACACCTTC; CDR3aa: CSAGPPDRPNYGYTF; v_gene: TRBV20-1; abundance: many; d_gene: -; j_gene: TRBJ1-2
CDR3nt: TGCAGTGCTAGAATGGGACAGGGGGTCAATGAGCAGTTCTTC; CDR3aa: CSARMGQGVNEQFF; v_gene: TRBV20-1; abundance: many; d_gene: TRBD1; j_gene: TRBJ2-1
CDR3nt: TGTGCCAGCCGTACAACTAGCGGGAGTTACGAGCAGTACTTC; CDR3aa: CASRTTSGSYEQYF; v_gene: TRBV2; abundance: many; d_gene: TRBD2; j_gene: TRBJ2-7
CDR3nt: TGTGCCAGTAGTGACCTACTCGAGGAGACCCAGTACTTC; CDR3aa: CASSDLLEETQYF; v_gene: TRBV19; abundance: many; d_gene: -; j_gene: TRBJ2-5
CDR3nt: TGCAGTGCTTTCCCGGGACAGGCCTACTACACCTTC; CDR3aa: CSAFPGQAYYTF; v_gene: TRBV20-1; abundance: many; d_gene: TRBD1; j_gene: TRBJ1-2
CDR3nt: TGTGCCAGTGGCCCGAGAAAGACCAGGGTCAATCAGCCCCAGCATTTT; CDR3aa: CASGPRKTRVNQPQHF; v_gene: TRBV19; abundance: many; d_gene: -; j_gene: TRBJ1-5
CDR3nt: TGTGCCTGGAGTGTACGAAGGGGGCCTAATGAAAAACTGTTTTTT; CDR3aa: CAWSVRRGPNEKLFF; v_gene: TRBV30; abundance: many; d_gene: TRBD1; j_gene: TRBJ1-4
CDR3nt: TGCAGCGTTCGGCACAATGAGCAGTTCTTC; CDR3aa: CSVRHNEQFF; v_gene: TRBV29-1; abundance: few; d_gene: -; j_gene: TRBJ2-1
CDR3nt: TGTGCCAGCAGACTAGCGGGAGGAGGTGAGCAGTTCTTC; CDR3aa: CASRLAGGGEQFF; v_gene: TRBV6-1; abundance: many; d_gene: TRBD2; j_gene: TRBJ2-1
CDR3nt: TGTGCCAGCAGCCGGGAGAGCTTTCAGTACTTC; CDR3aa: CASSRESFQYF; v_gene: TRBV5-6; abundance: few; d_gene: -; j_gene: TRBJ2-4
CDR3nt: TGTGCCAGCAGCTTTCAACGAACAGGGGCGCAGTGGGAAAAACTGTTTTTT; CDR3aa: CASSFQRTGAQWEKLFF; v_gene: TRBV28; abundance: many; d_gene: TRBD1; j_gene: TRBJ1-4
CDR3nt: TGTGCCAGCTCCTTCGGGACGGCCAATCAGCCCCAGCATTTT; CDR3aa: CASSFGTANQPQHF; v_gene: TRBV18; abundance: many; d_gene: -; j_gene: TRBJ1-5
CDR3nt: TGTGCCAGCAGTTTGACCGGTTCCGAGCAGTTCTTC; CDR3aa: CASSLTGSEQFF; v_gene: TRBV28; abundance: many; d_gene: -; j_gene: TRBJ2-1
CDR3nt: TGTGCCAGCCGAGGGACCCAAGGGGACTATGGCTACACCTTC; CDR3aa: CASRGTQGDYGYTF; v_gene: TRBV28; abundance: many; d_gene: -; j_gene: TRBJ1-2
CDR3nt: TGTGCCAGCAGCTTACCGGGACTGATGAACACTGAAGCTTTCTTT; CDR3aa: CASSLPGLMNTEAFF; v_gene: TRBV11-2; abundance: -; d_gene: -; j_gene: TRBJ1-1
CDR3nt: TGTGCCAGCAGCTCTCCGACTAGCGGAGGCTACAGTGAGCAGTTCTTC; CDR3aa: CASSSPTSGGYSEQFF; v_gene: TRBV11-3; abundance: -; d_gene: TRBD2; j_gene: TRBJ2-1
CDR3nt: TGTGCCAGCAGTCCCCGAACGACTAGCGCGGGCACAGATACGCAGTATTTT; CDR3aa: CASSPRTTSAGTDTQYF; v_gene: TRBV27; abundance: many; d_gene: TRBD2; j_gene: TRBJ2-3
CDR3nt: TGTGCCAGCAGTGCACAGGGGGCCAGATTCACAGATACGCAGTATTTT; CDR3aa: CASSAQGARFTDTQYF; v_gene: TRBV2; abundance: -; d_gene: TRBD1; j_gene: TRBJ2-3
CDR3nt: TGTGCCAGCAGCTTAGCCCCGGGACAGGGAGGGTTCATGAACACTGAAGCTTTCTTT; CDR3aa: CASSLAPGQGGFMNTEAFF; v_gene: TRBV11-2; abundance: many; d_gene: TRBD1; j_gene: TRBJ1-1
CDR3nt: TGTGCCAGCTCACAGATAACGGGCAGTCTCTCTGGAAACACCATATATTTT; CDR3aa: CASSQITGSLSGNTIYF; v_gene: TRBV18; abundance: few; d_gene: -; j_gene: TRBJ1-3
CDR3nt: TGCAGTGCTAGTTCGGGGGATACGCAGTATTTT; CDR3aa: CSASSGDTQYF; v_gene: TRBV20-1; abundance: many; d_gene: -; j_gene: TRBJ2-3